The table lists the clone carrying this TCR beta chain with a count of one. What it binds is not known. TCRdb used MiXCR to reprocess the 5' RACE reads, holding one entry per CDR3 protein. The sample holds around 500,000 distinct CDR3 sequences; about 18% are singletons and the top ten take 9% to 15%. This entry belongs to a study of T-cell memory formation after mild COVID-19. Overall study results and limits: CD4+ contracting clones were found mainly in CM and EM, and CD8+ ones in EMRA.

CDR3 length equals 17 residues. The V gene lost 1 base and the J gene lost 0 bases, with 15 bases spanning the gap. Germline values: CDR1 SGHRS, CDR2 YFSETQ. The sequencing input was PBMCs or a T cell subset sorted from them (not recorded which). This sequence originates from an adult woman who had mild COVID-19 (a few samples of this study predate the infection). Cell type and time point are not known. The genes are TRBV5-1 and TRBJ2-3, with D perhaps given as TRBD1 or TRBD2 (5 bases each). The CDR3: CASSLSPTGRSTDTQYF. In nucleotides, the CDR3 is TGCGCCAGCAGCTTGTCCCCAACGGGGCGTAGCACAGATACGCAGTATTTT. Variable domain in full (rest from reference TRBV5-1 and TRBJ2-3): KAGVTQTPRYLIKTRGQQVTLSCSPISGHRSVSWYQQTPGQGLQFLFEYFSETQRNKGNFPGRFSGRQFSNSRSEMNVSTLELGDSALYLCASSLSPTGRSTDTQYFGPGTRLTVL.